This passage covers 30 T cell receptor beta chains from one sample sequenced in a study. Each CDR3 protein gets one entry after TCRdb re-called the RT-PCR reads with MiXCR. The data show about 700,000 distinct CDR3 sequences, approximately 14% seen once. The sequencing sample was made of memory CD4+ T cells from blood. These receptors were taken from a female donor in good health, serving as a healthy control.

The DNA of the CDR3 is TGTGCCAGCAGTTTGCGGGTAGCGGGCGAGCAGTACTTC. Residues: CASSLRVAGEQYF. The rearrangement joins TRBV27 to TRBJ2-7; 7 nucleotides align to TRBD2. CDR3 length: 13 residues. Germline V CDR1 and CDR2: MNHEY, SMNVEV (reference sequence). V trimming: 3 bases; J trimming: 6 bases; junction bases outside the gene matches: 5.

On this clonotype: The DNA is left out, because the CDR3 cannot be placed on it with certainty; the CDR3 is given as TCRdb lists it. V and J are TRBV12-3 or TRBV12-4 and TRBJ2-3. The CDR3 totals 11 residues, both ends included. CDR3: CASSTSSVQYF.

This clonotype has at least ten counts. The rearrangement joins TRBV7-2 to TRBJ2-1, with 10 bases aligning to TRBD2. The CDR3 is made up of 15 amino acids. Germline assignment: CDR1 SGHTA and CDR2 FQGNSA. V trimming: 0 bases; J trimming: 10 bases; junction bases outside the gene matches: 6. The CDR3, as DNA: TGTGCCAGCAGCTTAGCGATAGCGGGAGGACGGGAGCAGTTCTTC. This translates into CASSLAIAGGREQFF.

This clonotype has more than one count but fewer than ten. This chain joins TRBV5-1 and TRBJ1-5; TRBD1 aligns across 7 bases. V dropped 4 bases and J dropped 3; count of bases not matched to a gene: 4. CDR3 size: 14 residues. Germline CDR1 reads SGHRS; CDR2 reads YFSETQ. The chain's CDR3 is CASSPGTANQPQHF. The CDR3 coding sequence is TGCGCCAGCAGCCCAGGGACAGCCAATCAGCCCCAGCATTTT.

There are a few counts of this clonotype. The chain combines TRBV12-3 or TRBV12-4 with TRBJ1-1, with 7 bases lining up with TRBD1. The CDR3 is 13 residues long. V was pared by 8 bases and J by 6 bases, with 9 bases of the junction left unmatched. The CDR3 coding sequence is TGTGCCAGCGGTGACAGGGATAAGTCTGAAGCTTTCTTT. Its protein is CASGDRDKSEAFF.

Here the CDR3 DNA reads TGTGCCAGCAGCATCCGACCGGGACAGGCTAACACTGAAGCTTTCTTT. Its translation is CASSIRPGQANTEAFF. The rearrangement links TRBV5-6 to TRBJ1-1; 8 bases fit TRBD1. V gave up 4 bases and J gave up 2 bases; unmatched junction bases: 10. Germline CDR1 reads SGHDT; CDR2 reads YYEEEE. The CDR3 is 16 amino acids.

This clonotype was recorded a few times. This rearrangement joins TRBV20-1 to TRBJ2-5; 8 positions match TRBD2. Germline CDR1 is DFQATT and CDR2 is SNEGSKA (reference sequence). Losses at the gene ends were 1 base for V and 5 bases for J; bases not matched to a gene: 12. CDR3 size: 16 residues. CDR3 nucleotides: TGCAGTGCTAGAGGAACTAGCGGCATCGCGGGGGAGACCCAGTACTTC. It yields the protein CSARGTSGIAGETQYF.

This clonotype has at least ten counts. V gene TRBV12-3 or TRBV12-4 combines with J gene TRBJ1-5; 7 bases are shared with TRBD1. The CDR3 is made up of 15 amino acids. The junction had 7 bases not matched to a gene; V was cut back by 6 bases and J by 2 bases. CDR3 sequence reads: CASRRAQGGNQPQHF. The CDR3 bases are TGTGCCAGCAGGAGGGCCCAGGGGGGCAATCAGCCCCAGCATTTT.

This clonotype occurred many times. This chain links TRBV29-1 with TRBJ1-2, with D perhaps matching TRBD1 (5 bases). Germline CDR1 is SQVTM and CDR2 is ANQGSEA. The CDR3 runs 10 residues. Trimming pared 4 bases from V and 8 bases from J, leaving 8 bases between. CDR3 residues: CSVGGEGYTF. CDR3 sequence (DNA): TGCAGCGTTGGAGGGGAAGGCTACACCTTC.

In this sample, this clonotype turned up a few times. CDR3 sequence (DNA): TGCGCCAGCAGTCAAGCGGACGGACGGGTAGATACTAATGAAAAACTGTTTTTT. Translating it yields CASSQADGRVDTNEKLFF. This chain joins TRBV23-1 and TRBJ1-4; D uncertain. TRBV23-1 is noted as an ORF with a role that remains uncertain. V shed 2 bases and J shed 2 bases, with 18 bases lying between them. This CDR3 is built from 18 residues.

This clonotype was detected ten times or more. The chain recombines TRBV20-1 with TRBJ2-3, with TRBD2 identical over 8 bases. J was trimmed by 0 bases and V by 5 bases; bases with no gene match: 7. Germline assignment: CDR1 DFQATT and CDR2 SNEGSKA (reference sequence). This CDR3 region has 15 residues. CDR3 DNA sequence: TGCAGTGCTCCTCGGGCTAGCGGGAGCACAGATACGCAGTATTTT. Encoded protein: CSAPRASGSTDTQYF.

The J gene is TRBJ2-2, the V gene TRBV20-1; 8 nucleotides agree with TRBD1. Germline loops: CDR1 DFQATT, CDR2 SNEGSKA (reference sequence). This CDR3 has 17 residues. V lost 2 bases and J lost 0; bases outside the gene matches: 8. CDR3 sequence (DNA): TGCAGTGCTAGAAACCCGAGACAGGGGTCGAACACCGGGGAGCTGTTTTTT. As protein: CSARNPRQGSNTGELFF.

V gene TRBV14 combines with J gene TRBJ2-3, with a tentative D call TRBD1 (6 bases). The CDR3 length is 15 residues. Germline values: CDR1 SGHDN, CDR2 FVKESK. Deletions cut 3 bases from V and 0 bases from J, with 10 bases between. CDR3 amino acids: CASSQYRVSTDTQYF. The CDR3 nucleotides read TGTGCCAGCAGCCAGTACAGGGTGAGCACAGATACGCAGTATTTT.

This clonotype was recorded a few times. The rearrangement uses TRBV27 and TRBJ2-2; D remains ambiguous. Germline V gives CDR1 MNHEY, CDR2 SMNVEV (reference sequence). Trimming left V 3 bases short and J 6 bases short, with 5 bases between. The CDR3 consists of 12 residues. The CDR3 protein is CASSFRSGELFF. The CDR3 DNA reads TGTGCCAGCAGTTTTCGGTCCGGGGAGCTGTTTTTT.

This clonotype occurred a few times. The gene calls are TRBV5-1 and TRBJ1-2; TRBD1 might be the D (6 bases). The CDR3 spans 14 residues. The V gene lost 4 bases and the J gene lost 6 bases, with 16 bases spanning the gap. CDR1 is SGHRS and CDR2 is YFSETQ in the germline V gene. As DNA, the CDR3 is TGCGCCAGCAGCGAAATAGGACAGCCCGATGGCTACACCTTC. Its translation is CASSEIGQPDGYTF.

The chain is built from TRBV20-1 and TRBJ2-7; 14 positions agree with TRBD2. The CDR3 extends over 15 amino acids. Unmatched junction bases numbered 8, after V lost 5 bases and J lost 5 bases. Germline V gene sequence: CDR1 DFQATT, CDR2 SNEGSKA (reference sequence). DNA of the CDR3: TGCAGTGCTGGATCGACTAGCGGGAGGGCCGACGAGCAGTACTTC. Translating it yields CSAGSTSGRADEQYF.

A few counts support this clonotype. The J gene is TRBJ2-5, the V gene TRBV11-2, with D tentatively TRBD1 (6 bases). Deletions cut 5 bases from V and 3 bases from J, with 16 bases between. CDR1 and CDR2 from the germline V gene are SGHAT and FQNNGV. This CDR3 spans 15 amino acids. The CDR3 loop is CASSPYRVRKETQYF. The CDR3, as DNA: TGTGCCAGCAGCCCCTACAGGGTGCGTAAAGAGACCCAGTACTTC.

The CDR3 DNA is TGTGCCAGCAGAGGACTAGCGGGAGGATCAGATACGCAGTATTTT. It codes for CASRGLAGGSDTQYF. J is TRBJ2-3 and V is TRBV2; 14 bases fit TRBD2. Trimming cost V 6 bases and J 4 bases; bases outside gene matches: 3. The germline V gene encodes CDR1 SNHLY and CDR2 FYNNEI. This CDR3 region has 15 residues. The entire variable domain, with the rest obtained from reference TRBV2 and TRBJ2-3, is as follows: EPEVTQTPSHQVTQMGQEVILRCVPISNHLYFYWYRQILGQKVEFLVSFYNNEISEKSEIFDDQFSVERPDGSNFTLKIRSTKLEDSAMYFCASRGLAGGSDTQYFGPGTRLTVL.

The genes are TRBV5-1 and TRBJ2-3, with TRBD2 identical over 7 bases. The V segment lost 5 bases and the J segment 8 bases; nucleotides outside the gene matches: 11. Germline CDR1 is SGHRS and CDR2 is YFSETQ. This CDR3 spans 14 amino acids. The CDR3 reads CASRLREAQGTQYF. The CDR3 nucleotides are TGCGCCAGCAGACTCCGGGAGGCCCAAGGTACGCAGTATTTT.

This clonotype was seen more than once but under ten times. The rearrangement uses TRBV27 and TRBJ2-7; TRBD1 might be the D (6 bases). The germline V and J ends were trimmed by 10 bases and 2 bases, with 18 bases remaining between them. The CDR3 is 14 amino acids. Germline CDR1 and CDR2: MNHEY and SMNVEV (reference sequence). The CDR3 spells CATSQGTIAYEQYF. DNA for the CDR3: TGTGCCACCTCTCAGGGGACAATAGCCTACGAGCAGTACTTC.

The chain uses TRBV5-6 and TRBJ1-2; 7 nucleotides match TRBD1. Germline-derived CDR1 and CDR2 are SGHDT and YYEEEE. V lost 4 bases to trimming and J lost 4 bases; unmatched junction nucleotides: 22. This CDR3 has 19 amino acids. The CDR3 bases are TGTGCCAGCAGCCCAATACCGCGGGGTAAGACAGGGAGAGGCTATGGCTACACCTTC. It encodes CASSPIPRGKTGRGYGYTF.

The gene calls are TRBV12-3 or TRBV12-4 and TRBJ1-2; D is perhaps TRBD1 (6 bases). The CDR3 runs to 14 residues. V lost 6 bases, J lost 1 base, and 12 bases lay in between. The CDR3 is CASSKGQLNYGYTF. CDR3 bases: TGTGCCAGCAGCAAGGGACAACTTAACTATGGCTACACCTTC.

This clonotype was seen more than once but under ten times. The chain joins TRBV11-2 to TRBJ1-1; no reliable D call. The CDR3 has 13 residues. From germline, CDR1 is SGHAT and CDR2 FQNNGV. V was pared by 6 bases and J by 1 base, with 9 bases between. The CDR3 spells CASRPRGNTEAFF. CDR3 sequence (DNA): TGTGCCAGCAGGCCTAGAGGGAACACTGAAGCTTTCTTT.

V usage is TRBV5-1 and J usage is TRBJ2-6; 8 bases are shared with TRBD1. Per germline, CDR1 SGHRS and CDR2 YFSETQ. CDR3 length equals 16 residues. Germline trimming cut 4 bases from V and 3 bases from J; bases unmatched to any gene: 6. As DNA, the CDR3 is TGCGCCAGCAGCCCGACAGGGGCCTTTGGGGCCAACGTCCTGACTTTC. This sequence encodes CASSPTGAFGANVLTF.

This clonotype occurred a few times. The V call is TRBV18, the J call TRBJ1-5; D not certain. CDR1 is KGHSH, CDR2 LQKENI, per germline. Trimming left V 2 bases short and J 3 bases short, with 5 bases between. The CDR3 extends over 13 amino acids. The CDR3 DNA sequence: TGTGCCAGCTCACCAGAAAACAATCAGCCCCAGCATTTT. Encoded protein: CASSPENNQPQHF. Combining the CDR3 with reference TRBV18 and TRBJ1-5 gives the whole variable domain NAGVMQNPRHLVRRRGQEARLRCSPMKGHSHVYWYRQLPEEGLKFMVYLQKENIIDESGMPKERFSAEFPKEGPSILRIQQVVRGDSAAYFCASSPENNQPQHFGDGTRLSIL.

The table lists this clonotype with many counts. The chain couples TRBV20-1 to TRBJ2-7; D is possibly TRBD1 (6 bases). The CDR3 consists of 14 residues. The germline gives CDR1 DFQATT, CDR2 SNEGSKA (reference sequence). V shed 5 bases and J shed 0 bases, with 14 bases lying between them. The CDR3 DNA is TGCAGTGCTTCAGGACAGAAGGACTCCTACGAGCAGTACTTC. Its protein is CSASGQKDSYEQYF.

Here the CDR3 DNA reads TGCGCCAGCAGCCGAGAGGAAGCAACTTACTACGAGCAGTACTTC. It translates to CASSREEATYYEQYF. V and J are TRBV5-1 and TRBJ2-7; no firm D call. Trimming took off 4 bases at V and 3 bases at J, with 17 bases between the two ends. The germline V gene encodes CDR1 SGHRS and CDR2 YFSETQ. The CDR3 extends over 15 amino acids.

The rearrangement joins TRBV6-2 or TRBV6-3 to TRBJ1-2; 11 positions agree with TRBD1. Trimming at V came to 7 bases and at J to 6 bases, leaving 7 bases not matched to a gene. This CDR3 comprises 14 residues. Germline V CDR1 and CDR2: MNHEY, SVGEGT. The CDR3, as DNA: TGTGCCAGCACCGCGGACAGGGGGCGGGATGGCTACACCTTC. As protein: CASTADRGRDGYTF.

The J gene is TRBJ2-1, the V gene TRBV7-8; perhaps D is TRBD1 or TRBD2 (5 bases each). Germline CDR1 SGHVS, CDR2 FQNEAQ. This CDR3 region has 15 residues. With 3 bases removed from V and 5 bases from J, the gap between germline ends came to 14 bases. CDR3 amino acids: CASSLLPGTNNEQFF. The CDR3 bases are TGTGCCAGCAGCTTGCTCCCCGGGACCAACAATGAGCAGTTCTTC. Using reference TRBV7-8 and TRBJ2-1 for the parts outside the CDR3, the full variable domain is GAGVSQSPRYKVAKRGQDVALRCDPISGHVSLFWYQQALGQGPEFLTYFQNEAQLDKSGLPSDRFFAERPEGSVSTLKIQRTQQEDSAVYLCASSLLPGTNNEQFFGPGTRLTVL.

In its sample, this clonotype was seen many times. This chain connects TRBV7-3 to TRBJ2-7, with D tentatively TRBD2 (6 bases). Between the trimmed V and J ends, which lost 5 bases and 7 bases, there was a span of 15 bases. This CDR3 spans 13 amino acids. The germline V gene has CDR1 SGHTA and CDR2 FQGTGA. CDR3 in amino acids: CASSPGTLGEQYF. DNA of the CDR3: TGTGCCAGCAGCCCAGGGACTCTGGGGGAGCAGTACTTC.